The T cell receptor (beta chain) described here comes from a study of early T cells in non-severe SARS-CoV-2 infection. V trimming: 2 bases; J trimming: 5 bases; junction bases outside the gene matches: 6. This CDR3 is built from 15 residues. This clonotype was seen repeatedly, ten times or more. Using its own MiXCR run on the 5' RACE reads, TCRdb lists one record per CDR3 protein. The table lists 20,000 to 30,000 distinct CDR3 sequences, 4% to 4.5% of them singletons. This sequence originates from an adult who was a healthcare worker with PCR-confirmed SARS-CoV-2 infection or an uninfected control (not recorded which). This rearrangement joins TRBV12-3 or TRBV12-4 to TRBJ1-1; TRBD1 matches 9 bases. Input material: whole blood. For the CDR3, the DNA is TGTGCCAGCAGTTTATTAGGGACAGGGATAACTGAAGCTTTCTTT. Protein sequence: CASSLLGTGITEAFF.